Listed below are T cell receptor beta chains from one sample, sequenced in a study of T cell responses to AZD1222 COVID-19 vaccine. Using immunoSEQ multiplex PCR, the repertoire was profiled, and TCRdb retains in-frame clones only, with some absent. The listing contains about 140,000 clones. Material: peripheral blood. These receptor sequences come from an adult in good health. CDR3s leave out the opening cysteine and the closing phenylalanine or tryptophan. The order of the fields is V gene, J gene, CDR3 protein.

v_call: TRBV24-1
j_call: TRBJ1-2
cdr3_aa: ATSDGRSDGGYT

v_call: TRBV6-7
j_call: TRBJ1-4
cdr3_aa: ASSRRLLKRYEKLF

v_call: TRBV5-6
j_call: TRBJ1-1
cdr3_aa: ASSWGYPGTDEAF

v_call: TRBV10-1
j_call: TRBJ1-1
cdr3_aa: ASSRGKIGAEAF

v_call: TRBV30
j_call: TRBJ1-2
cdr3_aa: AWCRDRGNYGYT

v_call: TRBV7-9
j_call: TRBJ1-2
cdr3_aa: ASGQQHINYGYT

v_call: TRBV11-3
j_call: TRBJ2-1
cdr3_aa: ASSLGREWFREQF

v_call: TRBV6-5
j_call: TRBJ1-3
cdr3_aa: ASRLTGSGNTIY

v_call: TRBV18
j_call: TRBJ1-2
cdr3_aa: ASSPGTGNNYGYT

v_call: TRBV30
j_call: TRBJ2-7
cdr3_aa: AWSVTGNEQY

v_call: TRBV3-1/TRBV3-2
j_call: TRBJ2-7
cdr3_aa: ASSHHGEAEQY

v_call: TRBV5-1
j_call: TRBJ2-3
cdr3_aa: ASSPGSSGGTDTQY

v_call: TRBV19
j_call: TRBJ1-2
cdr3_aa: ASSIGHNYGYT

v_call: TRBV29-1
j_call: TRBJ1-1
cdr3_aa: SVEGGGNTEAF

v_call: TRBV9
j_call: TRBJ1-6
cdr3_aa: ASSVGQGRNSPLH

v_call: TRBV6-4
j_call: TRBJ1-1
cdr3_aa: ASSERTGGTEAF

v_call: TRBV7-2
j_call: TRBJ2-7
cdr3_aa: ASSLFGTVSYEQY

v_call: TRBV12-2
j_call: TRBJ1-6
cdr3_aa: ASRTPQGSNSPLH

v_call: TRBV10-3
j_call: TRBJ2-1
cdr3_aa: AILDGDEQF

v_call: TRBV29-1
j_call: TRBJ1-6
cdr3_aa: SVAAVGPLDSPLH